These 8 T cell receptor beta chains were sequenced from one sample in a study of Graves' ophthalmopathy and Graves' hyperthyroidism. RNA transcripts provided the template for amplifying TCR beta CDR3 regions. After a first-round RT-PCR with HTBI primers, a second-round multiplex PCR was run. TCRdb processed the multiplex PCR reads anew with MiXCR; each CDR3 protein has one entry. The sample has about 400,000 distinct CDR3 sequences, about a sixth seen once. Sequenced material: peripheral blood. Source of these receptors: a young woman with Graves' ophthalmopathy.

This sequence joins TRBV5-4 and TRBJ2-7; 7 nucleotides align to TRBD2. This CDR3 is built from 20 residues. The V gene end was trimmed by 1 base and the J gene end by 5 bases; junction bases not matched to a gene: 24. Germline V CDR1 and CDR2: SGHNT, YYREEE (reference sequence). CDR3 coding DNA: TGTGCCAGCAGCTTGAGGGTCGGCAGGGATCTTTTTGGCGGGAGCGACGAGCAGTACTTC. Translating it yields CASSLRVGRDLFGGSDEQYF.

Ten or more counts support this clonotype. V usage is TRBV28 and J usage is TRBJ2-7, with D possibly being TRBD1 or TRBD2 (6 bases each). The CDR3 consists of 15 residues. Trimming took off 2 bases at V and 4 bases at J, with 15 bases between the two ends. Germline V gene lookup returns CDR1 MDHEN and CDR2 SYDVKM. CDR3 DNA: TGTGCCAGCAGTTTAATTGAGAGGGGGGTTTACGAGCAGTACTTC. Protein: CASSLIERGVYEQYF.

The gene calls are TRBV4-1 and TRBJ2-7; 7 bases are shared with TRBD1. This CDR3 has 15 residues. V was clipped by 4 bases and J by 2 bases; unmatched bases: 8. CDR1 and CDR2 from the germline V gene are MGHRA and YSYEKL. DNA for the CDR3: TGCGCCAGCAGCCGAACGTGGGACAGTACCTACGAGCAGTACTTC. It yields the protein CASSRTWDSTYEQYF.

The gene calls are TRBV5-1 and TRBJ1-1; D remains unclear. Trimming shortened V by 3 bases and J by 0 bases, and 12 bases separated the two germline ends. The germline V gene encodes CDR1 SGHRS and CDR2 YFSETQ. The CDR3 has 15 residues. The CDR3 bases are TGCGCCAGCAGCTCCCTCGGGGAGCTGAACACTGAAGCTTTCTTT. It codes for CASSSLGELNTEAFF.

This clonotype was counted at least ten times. The CDR3: CASSFGRRAQPQHF. The CDR3 nucleotides are TGTGCCAGCAGTTTCGGGAGGAGGGCGCAGCCCCAGCATTTT. The genes are TRBV12-3 or TRBV12-4 and TRBJ1-5; D call uncertain. Trimming pared 3 bases from V and 7 bases from J, leaving 13 bases between. There are 14 residues in the CDR3.

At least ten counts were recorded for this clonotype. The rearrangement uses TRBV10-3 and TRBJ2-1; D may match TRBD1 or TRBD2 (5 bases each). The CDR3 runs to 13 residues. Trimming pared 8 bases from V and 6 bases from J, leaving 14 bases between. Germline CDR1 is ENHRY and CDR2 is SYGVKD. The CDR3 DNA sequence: TGTGCCATCCCAGGGACCAGTACCAATGAGCAGTTCTTC. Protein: CAIPGTSTNEQFF.

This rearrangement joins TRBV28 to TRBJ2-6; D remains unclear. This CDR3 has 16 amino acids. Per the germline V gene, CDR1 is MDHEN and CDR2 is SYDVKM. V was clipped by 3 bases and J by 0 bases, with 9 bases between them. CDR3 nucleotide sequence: TGTGCCAGCAGTTTCCCGACCCACTCTGGGGCCAACGTCCTGACTTTC. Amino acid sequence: CASSFPTHSGANVLTF.

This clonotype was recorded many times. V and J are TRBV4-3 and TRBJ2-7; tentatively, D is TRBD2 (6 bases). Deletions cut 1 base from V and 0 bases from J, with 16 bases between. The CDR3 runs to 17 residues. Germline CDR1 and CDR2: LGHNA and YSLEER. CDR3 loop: CASSQVWRARSSYEQYF. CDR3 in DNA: TGCGCCAGCAGCCAAGTCTGGAGGGCCCGGAGCTCCTACGAGCAGTACTTC.